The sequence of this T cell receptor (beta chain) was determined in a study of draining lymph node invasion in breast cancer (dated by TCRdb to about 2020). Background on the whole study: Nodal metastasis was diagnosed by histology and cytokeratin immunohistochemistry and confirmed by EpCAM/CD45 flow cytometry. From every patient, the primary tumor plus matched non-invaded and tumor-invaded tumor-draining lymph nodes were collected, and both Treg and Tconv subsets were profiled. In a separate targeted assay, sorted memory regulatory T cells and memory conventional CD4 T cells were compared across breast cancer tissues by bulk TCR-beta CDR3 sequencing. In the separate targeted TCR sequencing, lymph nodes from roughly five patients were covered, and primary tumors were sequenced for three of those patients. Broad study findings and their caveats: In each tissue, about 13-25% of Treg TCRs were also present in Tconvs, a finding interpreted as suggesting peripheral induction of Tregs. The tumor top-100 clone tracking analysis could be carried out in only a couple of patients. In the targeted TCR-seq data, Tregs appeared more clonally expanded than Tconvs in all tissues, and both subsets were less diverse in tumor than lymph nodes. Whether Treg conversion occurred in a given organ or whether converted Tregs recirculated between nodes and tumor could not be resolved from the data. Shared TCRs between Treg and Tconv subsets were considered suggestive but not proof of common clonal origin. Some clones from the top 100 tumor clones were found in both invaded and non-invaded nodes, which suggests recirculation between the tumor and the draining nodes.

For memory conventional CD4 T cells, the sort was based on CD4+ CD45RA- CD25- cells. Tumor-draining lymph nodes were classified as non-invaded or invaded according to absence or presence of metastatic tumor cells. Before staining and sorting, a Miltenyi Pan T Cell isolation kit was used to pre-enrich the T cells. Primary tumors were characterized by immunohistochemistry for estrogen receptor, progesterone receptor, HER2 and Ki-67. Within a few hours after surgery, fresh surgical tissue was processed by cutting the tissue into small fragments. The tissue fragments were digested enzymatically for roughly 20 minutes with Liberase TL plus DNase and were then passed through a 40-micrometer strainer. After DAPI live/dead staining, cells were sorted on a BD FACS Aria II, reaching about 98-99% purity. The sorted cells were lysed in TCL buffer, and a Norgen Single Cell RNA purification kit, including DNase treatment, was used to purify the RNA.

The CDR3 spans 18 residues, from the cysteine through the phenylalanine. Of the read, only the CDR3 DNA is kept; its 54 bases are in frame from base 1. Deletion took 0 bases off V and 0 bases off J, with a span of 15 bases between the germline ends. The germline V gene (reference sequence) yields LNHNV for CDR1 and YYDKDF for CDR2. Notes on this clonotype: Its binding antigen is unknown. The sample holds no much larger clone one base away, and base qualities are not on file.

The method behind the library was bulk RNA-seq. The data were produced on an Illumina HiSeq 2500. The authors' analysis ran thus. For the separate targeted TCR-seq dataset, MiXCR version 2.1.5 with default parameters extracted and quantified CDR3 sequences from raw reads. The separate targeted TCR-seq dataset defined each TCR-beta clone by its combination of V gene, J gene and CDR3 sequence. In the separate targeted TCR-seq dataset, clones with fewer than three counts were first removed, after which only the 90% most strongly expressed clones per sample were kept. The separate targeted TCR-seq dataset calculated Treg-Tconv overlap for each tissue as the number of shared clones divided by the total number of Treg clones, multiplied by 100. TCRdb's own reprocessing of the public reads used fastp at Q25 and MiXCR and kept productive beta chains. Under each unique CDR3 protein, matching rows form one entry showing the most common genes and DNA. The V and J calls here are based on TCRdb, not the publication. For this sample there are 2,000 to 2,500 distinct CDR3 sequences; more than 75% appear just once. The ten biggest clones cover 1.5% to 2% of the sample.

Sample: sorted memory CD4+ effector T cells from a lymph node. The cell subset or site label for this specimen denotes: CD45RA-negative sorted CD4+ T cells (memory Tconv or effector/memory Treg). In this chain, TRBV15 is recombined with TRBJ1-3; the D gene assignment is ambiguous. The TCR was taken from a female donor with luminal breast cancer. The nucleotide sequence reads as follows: TGTGCCACCAGCAGAGATTGGGCAACCAGACTCTCTGGAAACACCATATATTTT. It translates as CATSRDWATRLSGNTIYF.